This T cell receptor (beta chain) appears in the sequencing data of a study of CD8 T cells in ankylosing spondylitis. This clonotype was observed at least ten times. Antigen specificity is unknown. The J segment lost 2 bases and the V segment lost 2 bases, leaving 10 bases of the junction unmatched. The CDR3 length is 16 residues. Germline assignment: CDR1 DFQATT and CDR2 SNEGSKA (reference sequence). 5'-RACE, quantitative and with molecular barcodes, yielded the TCR beta libraries. TCRdb fed the 5' RACE reads into MiXCR, producing one record per CDR3 protein. The sample has some 840,000 distinct CDR3 sequences; over 9.5% are singletons. General observations from the study: Seemingly distinctive of ankylosing spondylitis blood was a TCR beta motif formed by eight highly homologous variants.

This TCR was recovered from a male donor with ankylosing spondylitis. The rearrangement joins TRBV20-1 to TRBJ2-5; 8 nucleotides agree with TRBD2. Input material: blood, either unsorted or a sorted T cell fraction (not recorded which). This CDR3 reads CSARPLLASGQETQYF. DNA of the CDR3: TGCAGTGCTAGACCTTTACTCGCTAGCGGGCAAGAGACCCAGTACTTC.